The present T cell receptor (beta chain) was sequenced within a study of OX40 agonist ivuxolimab in advanced cancers. General notes on the study: Ivuxolimab was a fully human IgG2 agonistic monoclonal antibody targeting the costimulatory receptor OX40 (CD134). Intravenous ivuxolimab was administered to patients every 2 weeks at six dose levels: 0.01, 0.1, 0.3, 1.5, 3 and 10 mg/kg. Of the approximately 50 dose-escalation patients, hepatocellular carcinoma was present in roughly 19, melanoma in some 15, renal cell carcinoma in 9 and head and neck cancer in 9. The dose-escalation cohort was 82.7% male with a mean age of about 60 years, ranging from roughly 20 to 80. Prior anti-PD-1, anti-PD-L1 or anti-CTLA-4 therapy was permitted, and about 40% of dose-escalation patients had received checkpoint inhibitors. Partial responses occurred in three dose-escalation patients, of whom one had hepatocellular carcinoma and two had cutaneous melanoma. Peripheral TCRbeta sequencing aimed to test whether ivuxolimab altered TCR sequence diversity and caused clonal T-cell expansion. The monotherapy dose-escalation portion (N of about 52 patients) of the phase I ivuxolimab trial is reported in the paper.

Based on the germline V gene (reference sequence), the CDR1 and CDR2 sequences are MNHEY and SMNVEV. The CDR3 runs 17 residues from the cysteine to the phenylalanine. Just CDR3 DNA is preserved here, 51 bases in frame from base 1. V is trimmed back by 0 bases and J by 3 bases, and the junction contains 2 bases that no gene match accounts for. Genomic DNA was isolated from the sorted cells so that the TCRbeta CDR3 region could be sequenced. TCRbeta CDR3 regions were sequenced using the immunoSEQ Assay. Here the immuneACCESS table is served through TCRdb, limited to in-frame sequences with V and J called. Missing clones are a known gap in these copies; in checked studies unresolved V genes cover under half, and the rest lacks a known reason. Within this sample are about 90,000 clones, with just over 90% of them counted one time only. Around 0.35% of the sample is in the top ten clones. Summary of the overall study and its limitations: In the 0.1-3.0 mg/kg groups, partial responders had among the lowest normalized peripheral clonal expansion, particularly in CD8+ T cells. At doses from 0.1 to 3.0 mg/kg, clonal expansion was seen in both CD4+ and CD8+ blood T cells between baseline and week 6. On average, CD8+ T cells showed more expanded clones than CD4+ T cells after ivuxolimab. Low levels of normalized T-cell clonal expansion were also seen in some nonresponding patients. The antigen specificity of the peripheral T cells that underwent clonal expansion was not determined.

As regards this clone: Its antigen is still unknown. It has no much larger one-base neighbor in the sample; base qualities were not kept.

Patients with a history of autoimmune disease or receiving systemic immunosuppression were excluded from the trial. Peripheral blood for TCR sequencing was collected from all dose cohorts at baseline, on cycle 4 day 1, and on cycle 7 day 1. Samples came from an open-label, multicenter, first-in-human phase I dose-escalation trial of ivuxolimab. Adults with locally advanced or metastatic melanoma, renal cell, hepatocellular, or head and neck squamous cell carcinoma were enrolled in the trial. Before TCR sequencing, CD4+ and CD8+ T cells were separately sorted from peripheral blood. The receptor was derived from an adult with an advanced solid tumor such as melanoma, head and neck, liver or kidney cancer. The sample here was CD4+ or CD8+ T cells sorted from blood, taken in a trial of the OX40 agonist ivuxolimab. The chain couples TRBV27 to TRBJ2-6; 10 bases in the middle match TRBD1. CDR3 sequence: CASSLSTGGGGANVLTF. The bases are TGTGCCAGCAGTTTATCGACAGGGGGCGGTGGGGCCAACGTCCTGACTTTC.